The 5 T cell receptor beta chains below were found in one sample sequenced in a study of T cells in Graves' hyperthyroidism and ophthalmopathy. RNA transcripts provided the source from which TCR beta CDR3 regions were amplified. The HTBI primer set served for first-round RT-PCR of the TCR CDR3. TCRdb redid the calling of the multiplex PCR reads with MiXCR, one entry per CDR3 protein. The top ten clones hold 5.5% to 7.5% of a sample with approximately 620,000 distinct CDR3 sequences, approximately 15% of them seen once. The sample taken for sequencing was blood. The receptors come from a woman aged 25 to 39 with Graves' hyperthyroidism that later progressed to Graves' ophthalmopathy.

This clonotype appeared many times. J is TRBJ1-1 and V is TRBV19; 8 positions agree with TRBD1. Germline lookup yields CDR1 LNHDA and CDR2 SQIVND (reference sequence). There are 12 residues in the CDR3. V lost 4 bases and J lost 11; bases outside the gene matches: 6. This CDR3 is CASSSQGARAFF. The DNA of the CDR3 is TGTGCCAGTAGTAGTCAGGGGGCGCGTGCTTTCTTT.

The J gene is TRBJ1-1, the V gene TRBV19; D uncertain. This CDR3 comprises 14 residues. With 1 base removed from V and 1 base from J, the gap between germline ends came to 7 bases. Germline assignment: CDR1 LNHDA and CDR2 SQIVND (reference sequence). The CDR3 protein is CASSIASRNTEAFF. The CDR3 DNA reads as TGTGCCAGTAGTATAGCGAGCCGGAACACTGAAGCTTTCTTT.

This clonotype occurred a few times. J is TRBJ2-6 and V is TRBV27, with 11 bases fitting TRBD2. This CDR3 contains 18 residues. Germline V gene sequence: CDR1 MNHEY, CDR2 SMNVEV (reference sequence). V was clipped by 2 bases and J by 3 bases; unmatched bases: 6. The CDR3 region has the DNA TGTGCCAGCAGTTTAAGGCTAGCGGGAGGATTTGGGGCCAACGTCCTGACTTTC. Amino acid sequence: CASSLRLAGGFGANVLTF. Full variable domain (remainder filled in from reference TRBV27 and TRBJ2-6): EAQVTQNPRYLITVTGKKLTVTCSQNMNHEYMSWYRQDPGLGLRQIYYSMNVEVTDKGDVPEGYKVSRKEKRNFPLILESPSPNQTSLYFCASSLRLAGGFGANVLTFGAGSRLTVL.

This sequence joins TRBV29-1 and TRBJ1-3; unclear D gene. CDR3 size: 11 residues. V dropped 4 bases and J dropped 4 bases, with 5 bases sitting between them. The germline gives CDR1 SQVTM, CDR2 ANQGSEA. CDR3 coding DNA: TGCAGCGTTGGGGCAGGAAACACCATATATTTT. This translates into CSVGAGNTIYF. Filled out from reference TRBV29-1 and TRBJ1-3, the complete variable domain reads SAVISQKPSRDICQRGTSLTIQCQVDSQVTMMFWYRQQPGQSLTLIATANQGSEATYESGFVIDKFPISRPNLTFSTLTVSNMSPEDSSIYLCSVGAGNTIYFGEGSWLTVV.

Comment on this clonotype: At one end the junction does not follow the germline gene, possibly because of a read error. The rearrangement uses TRBV4-1 and TRBJ2-5; a weak D match, TRBD2 (5 bases). Germline assignment: CDR1 MGHRA and CDR2 YSYEKL. The length of the CDR3 is 15 residues. The CDR3 loop reads CASTQEAANLGTQYF. The CDR3 DNA reads as TGCGCCAGCACCCAAGAAGCGGCTAATCTCGGGACCCAGTACTTC.